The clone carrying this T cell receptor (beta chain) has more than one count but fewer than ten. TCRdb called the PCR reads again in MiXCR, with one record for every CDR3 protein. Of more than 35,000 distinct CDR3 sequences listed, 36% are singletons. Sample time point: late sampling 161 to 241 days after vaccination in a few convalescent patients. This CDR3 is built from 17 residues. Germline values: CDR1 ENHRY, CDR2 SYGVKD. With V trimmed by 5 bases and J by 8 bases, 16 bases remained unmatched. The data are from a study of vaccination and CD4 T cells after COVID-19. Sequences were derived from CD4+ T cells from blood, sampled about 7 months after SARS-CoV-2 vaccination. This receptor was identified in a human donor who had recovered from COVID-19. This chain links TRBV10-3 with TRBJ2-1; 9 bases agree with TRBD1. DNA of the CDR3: TGTGCCATCAGTACAACCCCCGGGACAGGGCCAGGTTATGAGCAGTTCTTC. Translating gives CAISTTPGTGPGYEQFF.